Below, 31 T cell receptor beta chains from the same sample are listed, as sequenced in a study of identifying expanded T cells in peripheral blood. Sequenced by immunoSEQ multiplex PCR; TCRdb stores in-frame clones only, minus some. The sample holds 95,000 to 100,000 clones, around nine tenths seen once. The sequenced sample was blood. The receptors were gathered from a person aged 18 to 69 in good health.

This clone was detected once. CDR3 sequence reads: CATSREGAYYGYTF. The CDR3 DNA reads as TGTGCCACCAGCAGAGAAGGGGCATACTATGGCTACACCTTC. J is TRBJ1-2 and V is TRBV15, with D possibly TRBD1 on 5 matching bases. This CDR3 has 14 amino acids. V was trimmed by 0 bases and J by 3 bases, leaving 8 bases between them. Germline lookup yields CDR1 LNHNV and CDR2 YYDKDF (reference sequence).

This clone is a singleton in its sample. The CDR3 bases are TGTGCCAGCAGTGCGTGGCAGGTATACACTGAAGCTTTCTTT. It codes for CASSAWQVYTEAFF. The rearrangement joins TRBV2 to TRBJ1-1; D call uncertain. Germline V gene data show CDR1 as SNHLY and CDR2 as FYNNEI. This CDR3 comprises 14 residues. V lost 4 bases and J lost 3, with 12 bases in between. Variable domain in full (rest from reference TRBV2 and TRBJ1-1): EPEVTQTPSHQVTQMGQEVILRCVPISNHLYFYWYRQILGQKVEFLVSFYNNEISEKSEIFDDQFSVERPDGSNFTLKIRSTKLEDSAMYFCASSAWQVYTEAFFGQGTRLTVV.

This clone was picked up one time. The CDR3 is CASSVRGQLSTDTQYF. The CDR3 region has the DNA TGTGCCAGTAGTGTACGGGGACAGCTCAGCACAGATACGCAGTATTTT. The rearrangement links TRBV19 to TRBJ2-3; 7 bases match TRBD1. Germline CDR1 is LNHDA and CDR2 is SQIVND (reference sequence). With V trimmed by 5 bases and J by 0 bases, 8 bases remained unmatched. The CDR3 is 16 residues long. Filled out from reference TRBV19 and TRBJ2-3, the complete variable domain reads DGGITQSPKYLFRKEGQNVTLSCEQNLNHDAMYWYRQDPGQGLRLIYYSQIVNDFQKGDIAEGYSVSREKKESFPLTVTSAQKNPTAFYLCASSVRGQLSTDTQYFGPGTRLTVL.

V and J are TRBV5-5 and TRBJ2-2, with a weak D call TRBD2 (5 bases). CDR1 is SGHKS, CDR2 YYEKEE, per germline (reference sequence). V was shortened by 3 bases and J by 9 bases, with 15 bases between the two germline ends. The CDR3 runs to 14 residues. The CDR3 loop reads CASSWAGGVRELFF. CDR3 sequence (DNA): TGTGCCAGCAGCTGGGCGGGTGGAGTCCGGGAGCTGTTTTTT.

The chain combines TRBV5-4 with TRBJ1-1; D is uncertain. Germline V gene data show CDR1 as SGHNT and CDR2 as YYREEE (reference sequence). Trimming cost V 4 bases and J 7 bases, with 17 bases left between them. This CDR3 spans 14 amino acids. Here the CDR3 reads CASSGAGLGGEAFF. The CDR3 DNA is TGTGCCAGCAGCGGAGCCGGCTTAGGCGGTGAAGCTTTCTTT.

J is TRBJ2-7 and V is TRBV28; D gene ambiguous. Between the trimmed V and J ends, which lost 3 bases and 2 bases, there was a span of 8 bases. The CDR3 sequence is 13 residues long. Germline V gene sequence: CDR1 MDHEN, CDR2 SYDVKM. CDR3 region: CASSFSGAYEQYF. For the CDR3, the DNA is TGTGCCAGCAGTTTTAGTGGTGCCTACGAGCAGTACTTC.

V and J are TRBV2 and TRBJ1-2, with no clear D. This CDR3 is built from 11 residues. The V end was cut by 1 base, the J end by 7 bases, with 4 bases between. Germline V gives CDR1 SNHLY, CDR2 FYNNEI. The DNA of the CDR3 is TGTGCCAGCAGTGAAGGGGTTGGCTACACCTTC. It encodes CASSEGVGYTF.

The chain uses TRBV9 and TRBJ2-7, with 9 positions matching TRBD1. In germline, CDR1 is SGDLS, CDR2 YYNGEE. This CDR3 comprises 14 residues. With 2 bases clipped from V and 4 bases from J, the junction kept 4 bases outside the gene matches. The CDR3 sequence: CASSVGTGTYEQYF. DNA for the CDR3: TGTGCCAGCAGCGTGGGGACAGGGACTTACGAGCAGTACTTC.

This chain links TRBV7-2 with TRBJ2-3; no reliable D call. The germline gives CDR1 SGHTA, CDR2 FQGNSA. The germline V and J ends were trimmed by 1 base and 3 bases, with 8 bases remaining between them. This CDR3 comprises 14 residues. The DNA for the CDR3 is TGTGCCAGCAGCTTAGGGTACGGAACAGATACGCAGTATTTT. It codes for CASSLGYGTDTQYF.

The V call is TRBV5-6, the J call TRBJ2-7, with no clear D. Between the trimmed V and J ends, which lost 0 bases and 1 base, there was a span of 14 bases. Germline CDR1 is SGHDT and CDR2 is YYEEEE. The CDR3 extends over 16 amino acids. As DNA, the CDR3 is TGTGCCAGCAGCTTGGTCGGTTTGTTGGAGTCCTACGAGCAGTACTTC. Translating it yields CASSLVGLLESYEQYF.

By sample share, this clone is medium-sized. The V call is TRBV27, the J call TRBJ1-2; no clear D. This CDR3 contains 16 residues. Germline-derived CDR1 and CDR2 are MNHEY and SMNVEV (reference sequence). V was cut by 0 bases and J by 2 bases, with 13 bases left in between. CDR3 protein: CASSLSYSTSNYGYTF. Here the CDR3 DNA reads TGTGCCAGCAGTTTATCTTATTCAACATCGAACTATGGCTACACCTTC.

The chain recombines TRBV6-6 with TRBJ2-1; 8 bases align to TRBD2. The V and J ends lost 5 bases and 8 bases, in that order; junction bases with no gene match: 2. Germline CDR1 and CDR2: MNHNY and SVGAGI (reference sequence). This CDR3 has 12 residues. CDR3 coding DNA: TGTGCCAGCAGTCGGGGGGGGGATGAGCAGTTCTTC. Its translation is CASSRGGDEQFF.

The J gene is TRBJ2-1, the V gene TRBV5-6; D is unclear. The CDR3 length is 12 residues. With 1 base removed from V and 8 bases from J, the gap between germline ends came to 7 bases. Germline-derived CDR1 and CDR2 are SGHDT and YYEEEE. The CDR3 spells CASSLSSDEQFF. The DNA of the CDR3 is TGTGCCAGCAGCTTGAGTAGTGATGAGCAGTTCTTC.

This chain connects TRBV19 to TRBJ1-2, with a tentative D call TRBD1 (6 bases). The V gene lost 7 bases and the J gene lost 2 bases, with 17 bases spanning the gap. This CDR3 has 15 residues. Germline-derived CDR1 and CDR2 are LNHDA and SQIVND (reference sequence). CDR3 region: CASNKGTPLNYGYTF. CDR3 DNA sequence: TGTGCCAGTAACAAGGGGACACCCTTAAACTATGGCTACACCTTC.

This clone was counted a single time. The rearrangement links TRBV7-9 to TRBJ2-7; TRBD2 agrees at 8 bases. Germline CDR1 reads SEHNR; CDR2 reads FQNEAQ (reference sequence). The length of the CDR3 is 13 residues. Trimming took 7 bases from V and 11 from J; bases not matched to a gene: 13. The CDR3 coding sequence is TGTGCCAGCAAACTGAGCGGGGGAGATGGAGAGTACTTC. This sequence encodes CASKLSGGDGEYF.

The chain joins TRBV30 to TRBJ1-1; no clear D. CDR3 length: 13 residues. Germline V gene lookup returns CDR1 GTSNPN and CDR2 SVGIG (reference sequence). With 4 bases removed from V and 1 base from J, the gap between germline ends came to 10 bases. The CDR3 is CAWNPLTNTEAFF. For the CDR3, the DNA is TGTGCCTGGAACCCACTTACGAACACTGAAGCTTTCTTT.

V and J are TRBV29-1 and TRBJ2-7, with 9 bases lining up with TRBD1. The junction had 12 bases not matched to a gene; V was cut back by 7 bases and J by 8 bases. The CDR3 loop spans 13 amino acids. Germline CDR1 reads SQVTM; CDR2 reads ANQGSEA. The CDR3 is CSDHRGREEKQYF. DNA for the CDR3: TGCAGCGACCACAGGGGGCGCGAAGAAAAGCAGTACTTC.

Here the CDR3 DNA reads TGTGCCAGCAGTGGGAGGGGGCCCCCGGGAAATTCACCCCTCCACTTT. This codes for CASSGRGPPGNSPLHF. V and J are TRBV2 and TRBJ1-6; TRBD1 aligns across 7 bases. This CDR3 is built from 16 residues. The germline V gene encodes CDR1 SNHLY and CDR2 FYNNEI. Germline trimming cut 4 bases from V and 7 bases from J; bases unmatched to any gene: 10.

This chain connects TRBV7-2 to TRBJ1-1; D call uncertain. This CDR3 is built from 12 residues. The ends were cut back, 3 bases at V and 4 bases at J, with 6 bases in the middle. Germline V gives CDR1 SGHTA, CDR2 FQGNSA. The CDR3 spells CASSFSSTEAFF. Here the CDR3 DNA reads TGTGCCAGCAGCTTTTCTAGCACTGAAGCTTTCTTT.

V is TRBV19 and J is TRBJ2-3, with D perhaps matching TRBD2 (6 bases). This CDR3 has 12 residues. Per germline, CDR1 LNHDA and CDR2 SQIVND (reference sequence). The V end was cut by 10 bases, the J end by 2 bases, with 10 bases between. The CDR3 nucleotides read TGTGCCACCTTGGACTACACAGATACGCAGTATTTT. Translation gives CATLDYTDTQYF.

This chain links TRBV4-3 with TRBJ1-1; the match to TRBD1 covers 11 bases. The CDR3 has 15 residues. The V gene's germline CDR1 is LGHNA and CDR2 YSLEER. J gave up 4 bases and V 4 bases, and 5 bases lay outside the gene matches. The CDR3 DNA follows: TGCGCCAGCAGCCGGACAGGGGGCATGGGCACTGAAGCTTTCTTT. Translated: CASSRTGGMGTEAFF.

About this clone: This CDR3 is also generated by other DNA sequences in the sample. The chain uses TRBV10-2 and TRBJ2-7; TRBD2 might be the D (5 bases). Germline V gene data show CDR1 as WSHSY and CDR2 as SAAADI. The V end was cut by 0 bases, the J end by 1 base, with 7 bases between. This CDR3 has 14 residues. In nucleotides, the CDR3 is TGCGCCAGCAGTGAGTCAAGAGGGTCCTACGAGCAGTACTTC. It translates to CASSESRGSYEQYF.

The CDR3 region is CASSRGGPYEQYF. The CDR3 coding sequence is TGTGCCAGCAGCCGTGGGGGGCCCTACGAGCAGTACTTC. The chain combines TRBV7-8 with TRBJ2-7, with D perhaps given as TRBD1 or TRBD2 (6 bases each). Trimming removed 5 bases at V and 2 bases at J, with 10 bases between. The germline V gene encodes CDR1 SGHVS and CDR2 FQNEAQ. The CDR3 is 13 amino acids.

This sequence joins TRBV4-1 and TRBJ1-6; D possibly corresponds to TRBD1 (6 bases). Germline V gene sequence: CDR1 MGHRA, CDR2 YSYEKL. The CDR3 loop spans 16 amino acids. With 0 bases removed from V and 7 bases from J, the gap between germline ends came to 13 bases. CDR3: CASSQEGGLRNSPLHF. The CDR3 nucleotides read TGCGCCAGCAGCCAAGAAGGGGGTCTGAGGAATTCACCCCTCCACTTT.

This rearrangement joins TRBV2 to TRBJ2-7; D not certain. Per germline, CDR1 SNHLY and CDR2 FYNNEI. Deletions cut 6 bases from V and 2 bases from J, with 8 bases between. This CDR3 has 12 amino acids. The CDR3 is CASSATTYEQYF. DNA for the CDR3: TGTGCCAGCAGCGCTACTACCTACGAGCAGTACTTC.

The chain employs TRBV6-5 and TRBJ2-5; 13 bases match TRBD2. With the DNA end fitting TRBJ2-7 better, the J assignment may be wrong. This CDR3 region has 14 residues. Germline V gene lookup returns CDR1 MNHEY and CDR2 SVGAGI. In nucleotides, the CDR3 is TGTGCCAGCAGGAAACTAGCGGGGGGGTACGAGCAGTACTTC. Translation gives CASRKLAGGYEQYF.

The V call is TRBV7-2, the J call TRBJ2-7, with 7 bases matching TRBD2. CDR3 length: 16 residues. The germline V gene encodes CDR1 SGHTA and CDR2 FQGNSA. Unmatched junction bases numbered 8, after V lost 1 base and J lost 2 bases. CDR3 coding DNA: TGTGCCAGCAGCTTAGAGCGGGGTAGACTAACCTACGAGCAGTACTTC. Translating it yields CASSLERGRLTYEQYF.

V and J are TRBV7-8 and TRBJ2-7; D uncertain. The CDR3 spans 11 residues. Germline-derived CDR1 and CDR2 are SGHVS and FQNEAQ. V lost 5 bases, J lost 3 bases, and 5 bases lay in between. CDR3 in DNA: TGTGCCAGCAGCCTCTTCTACGAGCAGTACTTC. The encoded protein is CASSLFYEQYF.

This chain links TRBV30 with TRBJ1-4; TRBD1 might be the D (6 bases). Germline V gene data show CDR1 as GTSNPN and CDR2 as SVGIG (reference sequence). The CDR3 runs to 14 residues. Trimming removed 2 bases at V and 7 bases at J, with 14 bases between. The CDR3 DNA follows: TGTGCCTGGAGTCTAGTCAGGGGCGGTGAAAAACTGTTTTTT. It translates to CAWSLVRGGEKLFF.

In this sample, this clone turned up a few times. The genes are TRBV9 and TRBJ1-4; D not resolved. Germline assignment: CDR1 SGDLS and CDR2 YYNGEE. V gave up 10 bases and J gave up 15 bases, with 25 bases separating them. CDR3 size: 13 residues. CDR3 in amino acids: CAWRLQAWFKLFF. The CDR3 DNA sequence: TGTGCCTGGAGGCTGCAGGCCTGGTTTAAATTGTTTTTT. Based on the CDR3 plus reference TRBV9 and TRBJ1-4, the full variable domain is DSGVTQTPKHLITATGQRVTLRCSPRSGDLSVYWYQQSLDQGLQFLIQYYNGEERAKGNILERFSAQQFPDLHSELNLSSLELGDSALYFCAWRLQAWFKLFFGSGTQLSVL.

The chain has TRBV7-8 and TRBJ2-2; TRBD1 agrees at 9 bases. The V gene end was trimmed by 2 bases and the J gene end by 5 bases; junction bases not matched to a gene: 9. Germline values: CDR1 SGHVS, CDR2 FQNEAQ. The CDR3 has 17 residues. CDR3 in amino acids: CASSLSRTGERTGELFF. CDR3 bases: TGTGCCAGCAGCTTATCCCGGACAGGGGAGAGGACCGGGGAGCTGTTTTTT.